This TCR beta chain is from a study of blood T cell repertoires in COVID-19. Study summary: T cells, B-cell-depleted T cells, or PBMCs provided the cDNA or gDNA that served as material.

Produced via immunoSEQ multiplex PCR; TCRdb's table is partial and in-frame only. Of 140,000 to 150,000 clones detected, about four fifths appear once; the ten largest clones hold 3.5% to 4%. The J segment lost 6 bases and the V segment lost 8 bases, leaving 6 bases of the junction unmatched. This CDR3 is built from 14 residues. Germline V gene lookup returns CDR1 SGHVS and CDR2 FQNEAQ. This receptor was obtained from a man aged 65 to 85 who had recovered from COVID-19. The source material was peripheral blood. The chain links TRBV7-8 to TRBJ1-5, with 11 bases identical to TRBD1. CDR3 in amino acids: CASAGQGAGQPQHF. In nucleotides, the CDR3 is TGTGCCAGCGCAGGACAGGGGGCGGGTCAGCCCCAGCATTTT.